Shown below are 5 T cell receptor beta chains from a single sample sequenced in a study of blood T cell repertoires in COVID-19. Produced via immunoSEQ multiplex PCR; TCRdb's table is partial and in-frame only. The data contain around 300,000 clones, around 91% of them singletons. Material: peripheral blood. These TCRs come from a woman in her thirties or forties with COVID-19, enrolled during active disease.

This clone appeared a single time. The chain carries TRBV19 and TRBJ1-3; TRBD1 matches 7 bases. The CDR3 is made up of 15 amino acids. V trimming: 5 bases; J trimming: 0 bases; junction bases outside the gene matches: 4. CDR1 is LNHDA, CDR2 SQIVND, per germline (reference sequence). The CDR3 DNA reads as TGTGCCAGTAGTGTCAACAGGGGCTCTGGAAACACCATATATTTT. Its translation is CASSVNRGSGNTIYF.

This chain uses TRBV28 with TRBJ1-5; 9 positions agree with TRBD1. The CDR3 has 15 amino acids. V lost 7 bases to trimming and J lost 6 bases; unmatched junction nucleotides: 10. Germline CDR1 and CDR2: MDHEN and SYDVKM. DNA of the CDR3: TGTGCCAGCACTAAGGACAGGGGAGGGGGTCAGCCCCAGCATTTT. Its translation: CASTKDRGGGQPQHF.

The J gene is TRBJ1-1, the V gene TRBV7-9, with D perhaps matching TRBD1 (5 bases). This CDR3 contains 13 residues. Germline assignment: CDR1 SEHNR and CDR2 FQNEAQ (reference sequence). V lost 5 bases and J lost 3, with 10 bases in between. The DNA for the CDR3 is TGTGCCAGCAGCAATCCGGGGGACACTGAAGCTTTCTTT. Translation gives CASSNPGDTEAFF.

J is TRBJ2-1 and V is TRBV7-9, with D possibly matching TRBD2 (6 bases). Germline CDR1 and CDR2: SEHNR and FQNEAQ (reference sequence). CDR3 length equals 18 residues. Trimming stripped 1 base from V and 0 bases from J, with 16 bases between. The CDR3 region is CASSLVGSGGLSYNEQFF. The CDR3 bases are TGTGCCAGCAGCTTAGTAGGTAGCGGAGGTCTCTCCTACAATGAGCAGTTCTTC.

This chain joins TRBV9 and TRBJ2-1, with TRBD2 as a possible D gene (6 bases). This CDR3 contains 16 residues. Trimming removed 4 bases from V and 1 base from J, with 15 bases in between. Germline CDR1 reads SGDLS; CDR2 reads YYNGEE. The CDR3 sequence: CASSPGGSASYNEQFF. The CDR3 nucleotides read TGTGCCAGCAGCCCCGGGGGTAGCGCATCCTACAATGAGCAGTTCTTC.